These 6 T cell receptor beta chains share one sample of origin, sequenced in a study of cytomegalovirus exposure and HLA in healthy donors. 60 Vbeta and 13 Jbeta primers were used in PCR. Profiling relied on immunoSEQ multiplex PCR, and the TCRdb table lists in-frame clones only, not all of them. Seen here are 85,000 to 120,000 clones, about 62% observed once, and the top ten hold about 4.5%. What was sequenced was PBMCs. These receptor sequences come from a human donor in good health.

The sample holds a few counts of this clone. This chain uses TRBV6-6 with TRBJ1-2; maybe TRBD1 (5 bases). Germline V CDR1 and CDR2: MNHNY, SVGAGI (reference sequence). V gave up 2 bases and J gave up 2 bases, with 9 bases separating them. This CDR3 spans 14 amino acids. The CDR3 reads CASSYEGVNYGYTF. The DNA for the CDR3 is TGTGCCAGCAGTTACGAAGGGGTAAACTATGGCTACACCTTC.

This clone was picked up a small number of times. The rearrangement links TRBV6-4 to TRBJ2-3; 8 bases fit TRBD1. With 0 bases clipped from V and 1 base from J, the junction kept 3 bases outside the gene matches. The CDR3 runs to 16 residues. The V gene's germline CDR1 is MRHNA and CDR2 SNTAGT. The CDR3 DNA follows: TGTGCCAGCAGTGACTCTCCGGACAGGGGCACAGATACGCAGTATTTT. This sequence encodes CASSDSPDRGTDTQYF.

The chain has TRBV28 and TRBJ2-2, with TRBD1 matching over 9 bases. The CDR3 runs 18 residues. Germline lookup yields CDR1 MDHEN and CDR2 SYDVKM. V was clipped by 5 bases and J by 9 bases; unmatched bases: 19. The CDR3 nucleotides are TGTGCCAGCAGTCTCAAGTCCGGTGGGACAGGGATCGTCAGGGAGCTGTTTTTT. Protein sequence: CASSLKSGGTGIVRELFF. Together with reference TRBV28 and TRBJ2-2, the CDR3 gives the full variable domain: DVKVTQSSRYLVKRTGEKVFLECVQDMDHENMFWYRQDPGLGLRLIYFSYDVKMKEKGDIPEGYSVSREKKERFSLILESASTNQTSMYLCASSLKSGGTGIVRELFFGEGSRLTVL.

About this clone: At one end, the junction sequence differs from germline, possibly due to a read error. The rearrangement joins TRBV7-9 to TRBJ1-1; possibly TRBD1 for D (5 bases). The CDR3 length is 12 residues. Germline-derived CDR1 and CDR2 are SEHNR and FQNEAQ (reference sequence). CDR3 region: CSSSLEGAEAFF. The CDR3 DNA is TGTTCCAGCAGCTTAGAAGGGGCTGAAGCTTTCTTT. Full variable domain (rest looked up from reference TRBV7-9 and TRBJ1-1): DTGVSQNPRHKITKRGQNVTFRCDPISEHNRLYWYRQTLGQGPEFLTYFQNEAQLEKSRLLSDRFSAERPKGSFSTLEIQRTEQGDSAMYLCSSSLEGAEAFFGQGTRLTVV.

The genes are TRBV7-8 and TRBJ2-3, with D perhaps matching TRBD1 (6 bases). Germline V lookup: CDR1 SGHVS, CDR2 FQNEAQ. Trimming pared 6 bases from V and 2 bases from J, leaving 24 bases between. There are 18 residues in the CDR3. CDR3 in DNA: TGTGCCAGCAGTCCTCCCTTGGGAACACAGGGAGTCACAGATACGCAGTATTTT. Encoded protein: CASSPPLGTQGVTDTQYF.

The CDR3 DNA follows: TGTGCCAGCAGAGCGATGAGCGAGCAGTACTTC. Protein product: CASRAMSEQYF. The chain has TRBV2 and TRBJ2-7, with D unresolved. Trimming left V 6 bases short and J 6 bases short, with 9 bases between. This CDR3 comprises 11 residues. Germline values: CDR1 SNHLY, CDR2 FYNNEI.